Reported below is one T cell receptor (beta chain). The antigen remains undetermined. This specimen belongs to a study of cytomegalovirus exposure and HLA in healthy donors. Findings and caveats of the study: Researchers catalogued some 160 TCR beta chains as cytomegalovirus-associated.

The PCR employed 60 Vbeta primers together with 13 Jbeta primers. The assay was immunoSEQ multiplex PCR, and TCRdb's table has in-frame clones only and misses some. The sample yields roughly 170,000 clones, around 81% seen once. The specimen sequenced was PBMCs. The origin of this receptor is a woman aged 30 to 39 in good health and CMV-seronegative.

DNA of the CDR3: TGTGCCAGCACCGACGGGACTAGAACCGGGGAGCTGTTTTTT. As protein: CASTDGTRTGELFF. The chain has TRBV28 and TRBJ2-2, with 8 nucleotides matching TRBD2. CDR1 is MDHEN and CDR2 is SYDVKM in the germline V gene. This CDR3 spans 14 amino acids. V shed 7 bases and J 5 bases; nucleotides not matched to a gene: 6.